The 32 T cell receptor beta chains below all came from one sample that was sequenced in a study of blood T cell repertoires in COVID-19. Assay: immunoSEQ multiplex PCR; the TCRdb copy retains only in-frame clones and omits some. The top ten hold 5.9% of the sample, which has 200,000 to 250,000 clones, under 90% seen once. The sample comprised peripheral blood. These receptors all stem from a man older than 75 with acute or convalescent COVID-19.

The V gene is TRBV30, the J gene TRBJ2-1, with TRBD2 matching over 7 bases. The length of the CDR3 is 11 residues. The trim removed 5 bases at V and 10 bases at J, leaving 5 bases unmatched. Germline V lookup: CDR1 GTSNPN, CDR2 SVGIG (reference sequence). CDR3 amino acids: CAWSGLGEQFF. The CDR3 bases are TGTGCCTGGTCTGGACTAGGAGAGCAGTTCTTC.

The chain combines TRBV7-8 with TRBJ1-1; D gene ambiguous. Looked up from germline, CDR1 is SGHVS and CDR2 is FQNEAQ. The CDR3 extends over 15 amino acids. With 5 bases removed from V and 5 bases from J, the gap between germline ends came to 18 bases. CDR3 in amino acids: CASSGNLGGITEAFF. The CDR3 DNA reads as TGTGCCAGCAGCGGTAATCTGGGAGGAATTACTGAAGCTTTCTTT.

The genes are TRBV18 and TRBJ2-7; no clear D gene. Germline CDR1 KGHSH, CDR2 LQKENI. Trimming removed 5 bases at V and 2 bases at J, with 10 bases between. The CDR3 loop spans 13 amino acids. Written as DNA, the CDR3 is TGTGCCAGCTCAGCTCAGGAAACCTACGAGCAGTACTTC. Amino acid sequence: CASSAQETYEQYF.

This chain uses TRBV7-8 with TRBJ2-2, with TRBD1 identical over 10 bases. Germline V lookup: CDR1 SGHVS, CDR2 FQNEAQ. With V trimmed by 2 bases and J by 8 bases, 8 bases remained unmatched. CDR3 length: 16 amino acids. CDR3 coding DNA: TGTGCCAGCAGCTTAAATAGGAGACAGGGGGCTGGGGAGCTGTTTTTT. Encoded protein: CASSLNRRQGAGELFF. The full variable domain, in which reference TRBV7-8 and TRBJ2-2 provide the parts outside the CDR3, is GAGVSQSPRYKVAKRGQDVALRCDPISGHVSLFWYQQALGQGPEFLTYFQNEAQLDKSGLPSDRFFAERPEGSVSTLKIQRTQQEDSAVYLCASSLNRRQGAGELFFGEGSRLTVL.

The rearrangement links TRBV5-4 to TRBJ2-1; 9 bases are shared with TRBD2. Trimming cost V 8 bases and J 7 bases; bases outside gene matches: 10. CDR1 is SGHNT and CDR2 is YYREEE in the germline V gene (reference sequence). The CDR3 length is 14 residues. This CDR3 is CASAGLAIGNEQFF. The CDR3 DNA reads TGTGCCAGTGCAGGACTAGCGATCGGTAATGAGCAGTTCTTC.

The genes are TRBV5-4 and TRBJ2-2; D possibly corresponds to TRBD1 (5 bases). V lost 5 bases to trimming and J lost 2 bases, with 7 bases between them. This CDR3 comprises 13 residues. Germline loops: CDR1 SGHNT, CDR2 YYREEE (reference sequence). CDR3 sequence reads: CASRTANTGELFF. CDR3 nucleotide sequence: TGTGCCAGCAGGACAGCCAACACCGGGGAGCTGTTTTTT.

The chain recombines TRBV6-6 with TRBJ2-7, with TRBD1 matching over 10 bases. J was trimmed by 2 bases and V by 3 bases; bases with no gene match: 4. This CDR3 comprises 15 residues. Germline values: CDR1 MNHNY, CDR2 SVGAGI (reference sequence). DNA of the CDR3: TGTGCCAGCAGTTATCGCGGGACAGGGGCCTACGAGCAGTACTTC. Protein sequence: CASSYRGTGAYEQYF.

This clone was seen a handful of times. The chain links TRBV18 to TRBJ2-1; 7 bases match TRBD2. Germline V CDR1 and CDR2: KGHSH, LQKENI. The CDR3 totals 14 residues. The ends lost 2 bases at V and 7 bases at J; junction bases unmatched: 5. CDR3 DNA: TGTGCCAGCTCACCAATGGCGGGAGTGAATGAGCAGTTCTTC. Its translation is CASSPMAGVNEQFF.

This clone was seen more than once but under ten times. The chain carries TRBV6-5 and TRBJ1-5; tentatively, D is TRBD1 (5 bases). V lost 5 bases to trimming and J lost 3 bases, with 14 bases between them. Germline assignment: CDR1 MNHEY and CDR2 SVGAGI. This CDR3 is built from 15 residues. This CDR3 reads CASSRRGGSNQPQHF. The CDR3 nucleotides are TGTGCCAGCAGTCGTCGGGGGGGGTCCAATCAGCCCCAGCATTTT.

This chain links TRBV19 with TRBJ2-7; the D gene is possibly TRBD2 (6 bases). Germline V CDR1 and CDR2: LNHDA, SQIVND (reference sequence). The V gene lost 6 bases and the J gene lost 2 bases, with 11 bases spanning the gap. CDR3 length: 13 residues. The DNA of the CDR3 is TGTGCCAGTAGAGGACGGACTACCTACGAGCAGTACTTC. This translates into CASRGRTTYEQYF.

The chain combines TRBV7-3 with TRBJ2-3; D is perhaps TRBD1 (5 bases). Germline loops: CDR1 SGHTA, CDR2 FQGTGA. This CDR3 spans 15 amino acids. With 2 bases removed from V and 2 bases from J, the gap between germline ends came to 11 bases. CDR3 loop: CASSLSVGDTDTQYF. The CDR3 DNA sequence: TGTGCCAGCAGCTTATCTGTAGGGGACACAGATACGCAGTATTTT.

The chain carries TRBV11-3 and TRBJ2-2; D gene ambiguous. The CDR3 loop spans 15 amino acids. Germline V gene data show CDR1 as SGHNT and CDR2 as YENEEA. Trimming stripped 1 base from V and 5 bases from J, with 11 bases between. CDR3 loop: CASSLGVGETGELFF. The CDR3 nucleotides read TGTGCCAGCAGCTTAGGGGTCGGAGAGACCGGGGAGCTGTTTTTT.

This clone was counted once. The chain carries TRBV23-1 and TRBJ2-7, with 10 bases aligning to TRBD1. TRBV23-1 qualifies as an ORF whose function is uncertain. The CDR3 is 17 residues long. V shed 4 bases, J shed 2 bases, and the junction held 11 bases outside the gene matches. CDR3 in amino acids: CASSPSIRTGGPYEQYF. The CDR3 nucleotides are TGCGCCAGCAGTCCTTCAATTCGGACAGGGGGACCCTACGAGCAGTACTTC.

V is TRBV7-2 and J is TRBJ2-7, with 7 bases fitting TRBD1. Germline lookup yields CDR1 SGHTA and CDR2 FQGNSA. Trimming took 5 bases from V and 2 from J; bases not matched to a gene: 6. This CDR3 comprises 14 residues. The chain's CDR3 is CASSKKGATYEQYF. CDR3 sequence (DNA): TGTGCCAGCAGCAAAAAGGGGGCGACCTACGAGCAGTACTTC.

The chain combines TRBV5-8 with TRBJ2-3; 10 positions match TRBD2. The CDR3 totals 17 residues. The ends lost 1 base at V and 0 bases at J; junction bases unmatched: 5. Germline values: CDR1 SGHTS, CDR2 YDEGEE. CDR3 protein: CASSLLTSGVSTDTQYF. The CDR3 bases are TGTGCCAGCAGCTTGCTAACTAGCGGGGTTAGCACAGATACGCAGTATTTT.

This chain connects TRBV11-3 to TRBJ2-3; TRBD2 might be the D (6 bases). The V gene's germline CDR1 is SGHNT and CDR2 YENEEA. Trimming removed 4 bases from V and 1 base from J, with 12 bases in between. The CDR3 totals 15 residues. The CDR3 reads CASSSQGGGTDTQYF. CDR3 nucleotides: TGTGCCAGCAGCTCTCAGGGCGGGGGCACAGATACGCAGTATTTT.

The chain has TRBV29-1 and TRBJ2-3, with TRBD2 matching 9 bases. Germline lookup yields CDR1 SQVTM and CDR2 ANQGSEA. The CDR3 covers 17 residues. The junction had 10 bases not matched to a gene; V was cut back by 3 bases and J by 0 bases. This CDR3 reads CSVEGSSGRSSTDTQYF. In DNA, the CDR3 is TGCAGCGTTGAGGGTAGTAGCGGGAGATCTAGCACAGATACGCAGTATTTT.

This chain links TRBV11-2 with TRBJ1-6; D perhaps matches TRBD1 (5 bases). V lost 1 base, J lost 9 bases, and 13 bases lay in between. This CDR3 is 15 amino acids long. Germline assignment: CDR1 SGHAT and CDR2 FQNNGV. As DNA, the CDR3 is TGTGCCAGCAGCTTAGTGGGGCACATAGGTTCACCCCTCCACTTT. Protein: CASSLVGHIGSPLHF.

This rearrangement joins TRBV7-4 to TRBJ2-7, with 9 bases fitting TRBD1. The CDR3 sequence is 18 residues long. Germline CDR1 and CDR2: SGHVT and SQSDAQ. V lost 6 bases to trimming and J lost 3 bases; unmatched junction nucleotides: 18. The CDR3: CASRPFEVGDRVFYEQYF. In DNA, the CDR3 is TGTGCCAGCAGACCTTTTGAAGTGGGGGACAGGGTCTTCTACGAGCAGTACTTC.

This clone was seen a handful of times. This rearrangement joins TRBV29-1 to TRBJ2-3; D not resolved. The CDR3 has 12 amino acids. V dropped 3 bases and J dropped 0 bases, with 4 bases sitting between them. In germline, CDR1 is SQVTM, CDR2 ANQGSEA. As DNA, the CDR3 is TGCAGCGTTGACCAGAGCACAGATACGCAGTATTTT. Its protein product is CSVDQSTDTQYF.

The chain couples TRBV7-9 to TRBJ2-1; D unclear. Germline V lookup: CDR1 SEHNR, CDR2 FQNEAQ (reference sequence). The length of the CDR3 is 13 residues. Trimming took 3 bases from V and 4 from J, leaving 7 bases between them. The CDR3 DNA is TGTGCCAGCAGCTTGGCGGATTACAATGAGCAGTTCTTC. Amino acids: CASSLADYNEQFF.

This sequence joins TRBV18 and TRBJ1-5; tentatively, D is TRBD1 (5 bases). The CDR3 consists of 15 residues. The germline CDR1 and CDR2 sequences are KGHSH and LQKENI. Deletions cut 2 bases from V and 4 bases from J, with 12 bases between. The CDR3 sequence is CASSPDNRRNQPQHF. Written as DNA, the CDR3 is TGTGCCAGCTCACCAGACAACAGGCGGAATCAGCCCCAGCATTTT.

The rearrangement links TRBV6-5 to TRBJ2-1, with 11 bases that match TRBD2. The CDR3 has 15 amino acids. V dropped 6 bases and J dropped 7; count of bases not matched to a gene: 8. Looked up from germline, CDR1 is MNHEY and CDR2 is SVGAGI. The CDR3 loop is CASRIAGGPGNEQFF. CDR3 nucleotide sequence: TGTGCCAGCAGAATAGCGGGAGGGCCGGGGAATGAGCAGTTCTTC.

The CDR3 DNA reads as TGTGCCAGCAGCGCAAGACAGGGTCGGGAGCAGTACGTC. Protein sequence: CASSARQGREQYV. The genes are TRBV7-8 and TRBJ2-7, with TRBD1 matching over 7 bases. The V gene end was trimmed by 5 bases and the J gene end by 7 bases; junction bases not matched to a gene: 8. Germline CDR1 SGHVS, CDR2 FQNEAQ. The CDR3 is made up of 13 amino acids.

CDR3 region: CATSEWTSGRGQETQYF. Written as DNA, the CDR3 is TGTGCCACCAGTGAGTGGACTAGCGGGAGAGGACAAGAGACCCAGTACTTC. The V and J genes are TRBV24-1 and TRBJ2-5, with 13 bases lining up with TRBD2. CDR1 KGHDR and CDR2 SFDVKD come from the germline V gene. J gave up 2 bases and V 4 bases, and 6 bases lay outside the gene matches. This CDR3 has 17 amino acids.

This rearrangement joins TRBV6-5 to TRBJ2-3; 8 bases are a match to TRBD2. Germline CDR1 reads MNHEY; CDR2 reads SVGAGI. Trimming at V came to 6 bases and at J to 3 bases, leaving 8 bases not matched to a gene. This CDR3 has 15 residues. The CDR3 here is CASSALAAETDTQYF. The CDR3 DNA is TGTGCCAGCAGCGCACTAGCGGCAGAGACAGATACGCAGTATTTT.

In this sample, this clone turned up a few times. The V and J genes are TRBV12-3 or TRBV12-4 and TRBJ1-3; D ambiguous. V lost 1 base and J 7 bases, leaving 5 bases between the germline ends. This CDR3 has 12 residues. CDR3 protein: CASSLGGNTIYF. The CDR3 region has the DNA TGTGCCAGCAGTTTAGGAGGCAACACCATATATTTT.

The CDR3 bases are TGTGCCAGCAGCCTCCGTCAGGGGGGCAGCACAGATACGCAGTATTTT. Translating it yields CASSLRQGGSTDTQYF. The J gene is TRBJ2-3, the V gene TRBV7-3, with TRBD1 as a possible D gene (7 bases). Germline CDR1 SGHTA, CDR2 FQGTGA. This CDR3 is 16 amino acids long. The V gene lost 5 bases and the J gene lost 0 bases, with 15 bases spanning the gap. The full variable domain, its missing parts supplied by reference TRBV7-3 and TRBJ2-3, is GAGVSQTPSNKVTEKGKYVELRCDPISGHTALYWYRQSLGQGPEFLIYFQGTGAADDSGLPNDRFFAVRPEGSVSTLKIQRTERGDSAVYLCASSLRQGGSTDTQYFGPGTRLTVL.

Note on this clone: Compared with germline, one end of the junction differs, possibly owing to a read error. V is TRBV7-7 and J is TRBJ2-1, with TRBD2 matching 8 bases. This CDR3 has 15 residues. Germline-derived CDR1 and CDR2 are SSHAT and FNYEAQ (reference sequence). The DNA of the CDR3 is TGTGCTAGCAGCTTAACACTAGCGGCTAACAATGAGCAGTTCTTC. Translation gives CASSLTLAANNEQFF.

The rearrangement uses TRBV30 and TRBJ2-7; D ambiguous. CDR3 size: 12 residues. CDR1 is GTSNPN, CDR2 SVGIG, per germline (reference sequence). V lost 0 bases, J lost 6 bases, and 9 bases lay in between. In nucleotides, the CDR3 is TGTGCCTGGAGTGTACTACCCTCCGAGCAGTACTTC. The encoded protein is CAWSVLPSEQYF.

The J gene is TRBJ2-1, the V gene TRBV7-3; 11 nucleotides agree with TRBD2. This CDR3 has 17 amino acids. V dropped 2 bases and J dropped 5; count of bases not matched to a gene: 8. The germline CDR1 and CDR2 sequences are SGHTA and FQGTGA. The CDR3 nucleotides read TGTGCCAGCAGCTTACTAGCGGGAGGACTCGTGAACAATGAGCAGTTCTTC. Amino acid sequence: CASSLLAGGLVNNEQFF.

This clone was detected only a few times. This chain links TRBV10-1 with TRBJ2-2, with D tentatively TRBD1 (5 bases). CDR3 length: 14 amino acids. V shed 6 bases and J shed 2 bases, with 10 bases lying between them. From germline, CDR1 is WNHNN and CDR2 SYGVQD (reference sequence). CDR3 nucleotides: TGCGCCAGCAGCAGACAGATCAACACCGGGGAGCTGTTTTTT. This gives the protein CASSRQINTGELFF.